This section outlines one T cell receptor (beta chain) sequence together with its context. Authors' analysis steps: Counts of nucleated cells, estimated from reference gene primer amplification, were obtained. Produced via immunoSEQ multiplex PCR; TCRdb's table is partial and in-frame only. D and trimming were read from the DNA, whereas the V and J calls and clone size are those reported in that table. The table records 95,000 to 150,000 clones, 92% of them present only once. V dropped 4 bases and J dropped 0; count of bases not matched to a gene: 9. CDR1 and CDR2 from the germline V gene are KGHSH and LQKENI. This CDR3 region has 20 residues. The data were taken from a study of blood T cell repertoires in COVID-19. Study summary: T cells, B-cell-depleted T cells, or PBMCs supplied cDNA or gDNA.

The rearrangement uses TRBV18 and TRBJ2-1; 16 bases map to TRBD2. Sequencing was performed on peripheral blood. The sequence came from a man between 50 and 59 years old with COVID-19, enrolled during active disease. CDR3 DNA: TGTGCCAGCTCACGCCTCGGGACTAGCGGGAGGGCGAGCTCCTACAATGAGCAGTTCTTC. The encoded protein is CASSRLGTSGRASSYNEQFF.